The rows below give T cell receptor beta chains drawn from one sample of a study of Graves' ophthalmopathy and Graves' hyperthyroidism. One entry per CDR3 protein results from TCRdb running MiXCR on the multiplex PCR reads. The table has a few hundred thousand distinct CDR3 sequences, about a sixth seen once. The specimen was peripheral blood. The receptors were gathered from an adult man with Graves' ophthalmopathy. The CDR3 runs from the conserved cysteine through the conserved F or W. Each record gives: V gene, clone size, J gene, D gene, CDR3 protein, CDR3 DNA. The D gene is left open where the match is weak. The size field is filled for only some rows; it gives once, few, many or a size class.

TRBV6-5	many	TRBJ2-2	TRBD2	CASRRVAGGLGELFF	TGTGCCAGCAGGAGGGTAGCGGGAGGCCTTGGGGAGCTGTTTTTT
TRBV19	many	TRBJ2-2	TRBD2	CASSIGGSSTGELFF	TGTGCCAGTAGTATTGGCGGGAGCTCTACCGGGGAGCTGTTTTTT
TRBV19	many	TRBJ2-5	TRBD2	CASSSGLARETQYF	TGTGCCAGTAGTAGCGGACTAGCGAGAGAGACCCAGTACTTC
TRBV5-5	few	TRBJ2-6	NA	CASSLGQFSGANVLTF	TGTGCCAGCAGCTTGGGTCAATTCTCTGGGGCCAACGTCCTGACTTTC
TRBV5-1	many	TRBJ1-1	NA	CASSPTTKNTEAFF	TGCGCCAGCAGCCCAACAACGAAGAACACTGAAGCTTTCTTT
TRBV6-1	many	TRBJ2-5	NA	CASRDQAPQETQYF	TGTGCCAGCAGGGACCAGGCCCCCCAAGAGACCCAGTACTTC
TRBV3-1	few	TRBJ2-7	NA	CASSQEPSEQYF	TGTGCCAGCAGCCAAGAACCCTCCGAGCAGTACTTC
TRBV6-1	many	TRBJ1-5	NA	CASSIRGSNQPQHF	TGTGCCAGCAGTATCAGGGGAAGCAATCAGCCCCAGCATTTT
TRBV6-1	few	TRBJ1-1	NA	CASSNSGITEAFF	TGTGCCAGCAGTAATTCAGGGATCACTGAAGCTTTCTTT
TRBV7-7	many	TRBJ2-5	NA	CASSLGGVWGKETQYF	TGTGCTAGCAGCTTAGGTGGAGTTTGGGGGAAAGAGACCCAGTACTTC
TRBV19	NA	TRBJ1-5	NA	CASRGRGGVGQPQHF	TGTGCCAGTAGGGGAAGAGGAGGGGTTGGGCAGCCCCAGCATTTT
TRBV20-1	many	TRBJ1-2	NA	CSARDGVGYTF	TGCAGTGCTAGAGATGGGGTTGGCTACACCTTC
TRBV7-9	many	TRBJ2-7	NA	CASSQGNEQYF	TGTGCCAGCAGTCAGGGAAACGAGCAGTACTTC
TRBV4-2	many	TRBJ2-5	NA	CASSQVQGGGETQYF	TGTGCCAGCAGCCAAGTACAAGGCGGTGGGGAGACCCAGTACTTC
TRBV10-3	many	TRBJ1-2	NA	CAISLKGGEDGYTF	TGTGCCATCAGCTTGAAGGGGGGGGAGGATGGCTACACCTTC
TRBV27	many	TRBJ2-5	NA	CASKIGQSIQETQYF	TGTGCCAGCAAAATCGGACAGAGCATCCAAGAGACCCAGTACTTC
TRBV7-9	many	TRBJ2-7	NA	CASSAGPGGDEQYF	TGTGCCAGCAGCGCTGGGCCCGGAGGAGACGAGCAGTACTTC
TRBV12-3/TRBV12-4	many	TRBJ2-5	TRBD2	CASSLKAGGETQYF	TGTGCCAGCAGTTTGAAGGCGGGAGGTGAGACCCAGTACTTC
TRBV12-3/TRBV12-4	many	TRBJ2-2	NA	CASSFSGGGELFF	TGTGCCAGCAGTTTTAGCGGAGGCGGGGAGCTGTTTTTT
TRBV6-1	NA	TRBJ2-7	NA	CASSEFRGGYEQYF	TGTGCCAGCAGTGAATTCAGGGGAGGCTACGAGCAGTACTTC
TRBV11-2	many	TRBJ2-7	NA	CASSLRPVSYEQYF	TGTGCCAGCAGCTTACGCCCGGTCTCCTACGAGCAGTACTTC
TRBV7-9	NA	TRBJ2-4	NA	CASSSRAQGYIQYF	TGTGCCAGCAGTAGCCGGGCTCAGGGCTACATTCAGTACTTC
TRBV20-1	NA	TRBJ1-2	NA	CSAEGSKGDYGYTF	TGCAGTGCGGAGGGGTCCAAAGGGGACTATGGCTACACCTTC
TRBV20-1	many	TRBJ2-5	NA	CSARRGGAGSGRAQYF	TGCAGTGCTAGAAGAGGGGGCGCGGGGTCCGGGCGGGCCCAGTACTTC
TRBV11-2	many	TRBJ2-2	NA	CASSLREAYTRELFF	TGTGCCAGCAGCTTAAGGGAGGCGTACACCAGGGAGCTGTTTTTT
TRBV12-3/TRBV12-4	many	TRBJ2-7	NA	CASSLGGGYYEQYF	TGTGCCAGCAGTTTAGGTGGAGGGTACTACGAGCAGTACTTC
TRBV14	many	TRBJ2-7	NA	CASSPQGRGIYEQYF	TGTGCCAGCAGCCCCCAGGGGCGGGGGATATACGAGCAGTACTTC
TRBV6-1	many	TRBJ2-7	NA	CASAGPDLSYEQYF	TGTGCCAGCGCGGGACCCGATCTCTCCTACGAGCAGTACTTC
TRBV7-2	NA	TRBJ1-5	NA	CASSPRSSNQPQPF	TGTGCCAGCAGCCCTAGATCTAGCAATCAGCCCCAGCCTTTT